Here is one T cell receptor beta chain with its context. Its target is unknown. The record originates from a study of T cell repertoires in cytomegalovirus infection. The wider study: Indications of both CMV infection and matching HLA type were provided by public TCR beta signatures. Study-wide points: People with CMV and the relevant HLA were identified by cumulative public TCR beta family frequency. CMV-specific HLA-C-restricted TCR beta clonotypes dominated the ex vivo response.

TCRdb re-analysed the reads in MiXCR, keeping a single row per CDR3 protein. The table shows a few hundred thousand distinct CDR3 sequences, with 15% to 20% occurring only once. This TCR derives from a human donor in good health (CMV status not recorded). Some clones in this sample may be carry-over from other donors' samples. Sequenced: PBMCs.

The CDR3 region is CASSRDRGRSSTEAFF. The DNA for the CDR3 is TGTGCCAGCAGCCGGGACAGGGGGCGGTCCAGCACTGAAGCTTTCTTT. The rearrangement joins TRBV6-5 to TRBJ1-1; 12 bases fit TRBD1. CDR3 length: 16 amino acids. Losses at the gene ends were 6 bases for V and 4 bases for J; bases not matched to a gene: 9. Germline V lookup: CDR1 MNHEY, CDR2 SVGAGI.